Only a few counts were recorded for the clone carrying this TCR beta chain. Its target is not known. The data are from a study of post-analysis software for immune sequencing data. The CDR3 sequence is 15 residues long. Germline CDR1 and CDR2: SEHNR and FQNEAQ (reference sequence). After removal of 5 bases from V and 2 bases from J, the junction contained 8 bases not matched to a gene. Study findings and constraints: Elevated frequency relative to controls characterized several TRBV segments in patients, TRBV5-6, TRBV5-1 and TRBV20-1 among them. Compared with controls, patients showed significantly lower normalized Chao1 diversity.

Tagging with unique molecular identifiers was a feature of the TCR beta cDNA libraries. T cells numbering roughly 0.9 to 10 million yielded cDNA molecules that totaled approximately 500,000. TCRdb called the PCR reads again in MiXCR, with one record for every CDR3 protein. The table records about 500,000 distinct CDR3 sequences, roughly 45% of them present only once. The J gene is TRBJ2-5, the V gene TRBV7-9; 7 bases are shared with TRBD1. The TCR comes from a girl aged 10-17 years with multiple sclerosis. Sequences were obtained from blood. CDR3 amino acids: CASSRSTGLQETQYF. CDR3 nucleotide sequence: TGTGCCAGCAGCCGTTCGACAGGGCTGCAAGAGACCCAGTACTTC.